The TCR beta chain described here comes from a study of blood T cell repertoires in COVID-19. Per the original data handling: Reference gene primer amplification in the assay estimated nucleated cell counts. TCRdb keeps only in-frame clones here, not all; method: immunoSEQ multiplex PCR. The V and J calls and clone size come from that table; D and trimming were worked out from the DNA. The table has approximately 120,000 clones, over 75% seen once. This clone was observed a few times. The CDR3 length is 18 residues. Germline V gene data show CDR1 as MGHRA and CDR2 as YSYEKL. V shed 1 base and J shed 0 bases, with 19 bases lying between them.

V and J are TRBV4-1 and TRBJ2-7; D might be TRBD2 (5 bases). This sequence was found in a woman aged 45-65 years with acute or convalescent COVID-19. Sequences were obtained from peripheral blood. CDR3 loop: CASSQVDFVPGSSYEQYF. The CDR3 coding sequence is TGCGCCAGCAGCCAAGTCGACTTTGTTCCGGGGAGCTCCTACGAGCAGTACTTC.